Each of the 28 T cell receptor beta chains below was sequenced from the same sample in a study of T-cell reconstitution after alpha-beta-depleted transplantation in children. The authors prepared the TCRbeta library with unique molecular identifiers. TCRdb processed the PCR reads anew with MiXCR; each CDR3 protein has one entry. Altogether hundreds of thousands of distinct CDR3 sequences are present, around 13% being singletons, with the ten largest covering 2.2%. Sequences were derived from PBMCs, mostly from graft donor cells, sampled 360 days after TCRalphabeta/CD19-depleted stem cell transplant. All receptors come from a male patient younger than 18 who had a stem cell transplant for acute myeloid leukemia, so the T cells may come from the graft donor.

This rearrangement joins TRBV29-1 to TRBJ2-7, with TRBD2 matching 11 bases. Per the germline V gene, CDR1 is SQVTM and CDR2 is ANQGSEA. With 4 bases clipped from V and 3 bases from J, the junction kept 5 bases outside the gene matches. The CDR3 is made up of 14 amino acids. The CDR3 bases are TGCAGCGTTGCGGTCCTAGCGGGAGGCTACGAGCAGTACTTC. It specifies CSVAVLAGGYEQYF.

This clonotype was counted between two and nine times. This chain joins TRBV28 and TRBJ2-7; D gene uncertain. V was shortened by 3 bases and J by 7 bases, with 7 bases between the two germline ends. The CDR3 runs to 11 residues. Looked up from germline, CDR1 is MDHEN and CDR2 is SYDVKM. The CDR3 loop reads CASSFPPEQYF. In DNA, the CDR3 is TGTGCCAGCAGTTTCCCGCCGGAGCAGTACTTC.

This clonotype occurred a few times. The chain links TRBV19 to TRBJ2-7, with 7 positions matching TRBD2. After removal of 6 bases from V and 1 base from J, the junction contained 6 bases not matched to a gene. The CDR3 runs to 14 residues. Germline CDR1 is LNHDA and CDR2 is SQIVND (reference sequence). CDR3 in DNA: TGTGCCAGTAGGCTGCGGGAGACGTCCTACGAGCAGTACTTC. The encoded protein is CASRLRETSYEQYF.

This clonotype was observed many times. This chain joins TRBV20-1 and TRBJ2-1, with D tentatively TRBD2 (6 bases). V was cut by 1 base and J by 3 bases, with 13 bases left in between. Germline V gives CDR1 DFQATT, CDR2 SNEGSKA (reference sequence). The CDR3 totals 15 residues. CDR3: CSARVSGLVYNEQFF. In DNA, the CDR3 is TGCAGTGCTAGAGTTAGCGGACTGGTCTACAATGAGCAGTTCTTC.

This clonotype was observed a few times. CDR3 protein: CASSLTHGRNTEAFF. DNA for the CDR3: TGTGCCAGCAGCTTAACTCACGGGAGGAACACTGAAGCTTTCTTT. This chain uses TRBV7-3 with TRBJ1-1; D gene uncertain. V lost 0 bases, J lost 1 base, and 9 bases lay in between. The CDR3 spans 15 residues. The V gene's germline CDR1 is SGHTA and CDR2 FQGTGA. The complete variable domain, with remaining parts taken from reference TRBV7-3 and TRBJ1-1, reads GAGVSQTPSNKVTEKGKYVELRCDPISGHTALYWYRQSLGQGPEFLIYFQGTGAADDSGLPNDRFFAVRPEGSVSTLKIQRTERGDSAVYLCASSLTHGRNTEAFFGQGTRLTVV.

Only a few counts were recorded for this clonotype. The chain combines TRBV7-9 with TRBJ1-2; maybe TRBD1 (5 bases). The CDR3 consists of 13 residues. Trimming pared 2 bases from V and 8 bases from J, leaving 12 bases between. Germline CDR1 SEHNR, CDR2 FQNEAQ (reference sequence). The CDR3 DNA reads as TGTGCCAGCAGCTTACTGGCAGGGCGAGGCTACACCTTC. Translating gives CASSLLAGRGYTF.

This chain joins TRBV5-5 and TRBJ2-1; 7 bases match TRBD1. Trimming took 5 bases from V and 8 from J; bases not matched to a gene: 13. Germline V gene data show CDR1 as SGHKS and CDR2 as YYEKEE (reference sequence). The CDR3 contains 15 residues. CDR3 DNA sequence: TGTGCCAGCAGTCCCTACAGACAGGGATTCGATGAGCAGTTCTTC. Protein sequence: CASSPYRQGFDEQFF. Together with reference TRBV5-5 and TRBJ2-1, the CDR3 gives the full variable domain: DAGVTQSPTHLIKTRGQQVTLRCSPISGHKSVSWYQQVLGQGPQFIFQYYEKEERGRGNFPDRFSARQFPNYSSELNVNALLLGDSALYLCASSPYRQGFDEQFFGPGTRLTVL.

This clonotype was counted a few times. The V and J genes are TRBV5-6 and TRBJ2-1, with 12 bases matching TRBD2. Trimming removed 2 bases from V and 9 bases from J; junction bases left unmatched: 12. Looked up from germline, CDR1 is SGHDT and CDR2 is YYEEEE. The CDR3 sequence is 17 residues long. The CDR3 sequence is CASSLRPSGRGGFEQFF. The CDR3 coding sequence is TGTGCCAGCAGCTTAAGGCCTAGCGGGAGGGGGGGTTTTGAGCAGTTCTTC. Full variable domain (remainder filled in from reference TRBV5-6 and TRBJ2-1): DAGVTQSPTHLIKTRGQQVTLRCSPKSGHDTVSWYQQALGQGPQFIFQYYEEEERQRGNFPDRFSGHQFPNYSSELNVNALLLGDSALYLCASSLRPSGRGGFEQFFGPGTRLTVL.

This clonotype has ten or more counts. This chain joins TRBV2 and TRBJ2-3; 11 nucleotides line up with TRBD2. Germline loops: CDR1 SNHLY, CDR2 FYNNEI. The CDR3 is made up of 17 amino acids. The ends lost 5 bases at V and 4 bases at J; junction bases unmatched: 11. CDR3 sequence reads: CASSNLAGGSWADTQYF. DNA of the CDR3: TGTGCCAGCAGTAACCTAGCGGGAGGCTCTTGGGCAGATACGCAGTATTTT.

This clonotype was seen a few times. CDR3 sequence (DNA): TGCAGTGCTAGAGATAAAATGGGGACAGGGTACACAGATACGCAGTATTTT. The encoded protein is CSARDKMGTGYTDTQYF. This sequence joins TRBV20-1 and TRBJ2-3, with 9 bases lining up with TRBD1. The J segment lost 2 bases and the V segment lost 0 bases, leaving 9 bases of the junction unmatched. Germline CDR1 and CDR2: DFQATT and SNEGSKA (reference sequence). This CDR3 region has 17 residues.

The DNA of the CDR3 is TGTGCCAGCAGCCCCAGACAGGGGGGGAACACTGAAGCTTTCTTT. It encodes CASSPRQGGNTEAFF. The chain has TRBV14 and TRBJ1-1; 9 bases are a match to TRBD1. This CDR3 is 15 amino acids long. Germline trimming cut 4 bases from V and 1 base from J; bases unmatched to any gene: 4. Germline CDR1 is SGHDN and CDR2 is FVKESK.

This clonotype was counted at least ten times. This CDR3 is CASSQGLAGGIKFYNEQFF. CDR3 DNA: TGTGCCAGCAGTCAAGGACTAGCGGGAGGAATTAAATTTTACAATGAGCAGTTCTTC. The chain joins TRBV6-2 or TRBV6-3 to TRBJ2-1; 14 bases are a match to TRBD2. Germline trimming cut 5 bases from V and 4 bases from J; bases unmatched to any gene: 13. The length of the CDR3 is 19 residues. The germline CDR1 and CDR2 sequences are MNHEY and SVGEGT.

Many counts were recorded for this clonotype. This rearrangement joins TRBV12-3 or TRBV12-4 to TRBJ1-2; TRBD1 matches at 10 bases. The CDR3 totals 16 residues. V lost 7 bases and J lost 7; bases outside the gene matches: 15. CDR3 residues: CASTRLGRQGAGGYTF. CDR3 in DNA: TGTGCCAGCACCCGTTTAGGGAGACAGGGGGCCGGTGGCTACACCTTC.

The rearrangement uses TRBV15 and TRBJ2-7, with 9 nucleotides matching TRBD1. Germline loops: CDR1 LNHNV, CDR2 YYDKDF (reference sequence). The CDR3 has 20 residues. The junction had 18 bases not matched to a gene; V was cut back by 0 bases and J by 3 bases. The CDR3 DNA reads as TGTGCCACCAGCAGAGATCTAGGGACAGGGTTTTTCGTCATCCGCTACGAGCAGTACTTC. Its translation: CATSRDLGTGFFVIRYEQYF.

Ten or more counts support this clonotype. The chain uses TRBV28 and TRBJ2-5, with 7 bases that match TRBD1. J was trimmed by 2 bases and V by 3 bases; bases with no gene match: 12. This CDR3 is built from 17 residues. Germline values: CDR1 MDHEN, CDR2 SYDVKM. CDR3 amino acids: CASSLAHPGQSQETQYF. Written as DNA, the CDR3 is TGTGCCAGCAGTTTGGCCCATCCGGGACAGTCTCAAGAGACCCAGTACTTC.

This clonotype has a handful of counts. At one end, the junction sequence differs from germline, possibly due to a read error. The CDR3 DNA reads as TGCAGTGCGAGAGGACTAGCGGGAGAGGTTGGAGAGACCCAGTACTTC. Its translation is CSARGLAGEVGETQYF. V and J are TRBV20-1 and TRBJ2-5, with 13 positions matching TRBD2. This CDR3 is built from 16 residues. Germline V gene lookup returns CDR1 DFQATT and CDR2 SNEGSKA (reference sequence).

This clonotype was counted only a few times. The rearrangement uses TRBV3-1 and TRBJ1-2; D is uncertain. V gave up 1 base and J gave up 4 bases, with 7 bases separating them. This CDR3 has 13 residues. The germline V gene encodes CDR1 LGHDT and CDR2 YNNKEL (reference sequence). CDR3 DNA sequence: TGTGCCAGCAGCCAAGTTGGGTTCTATGGCTACACCTTC. Residues: CASSQVGFYGYTF.

In its sample, this clonotype was seen a few times. V and J are TRBV20-1 and TRBJ2-1; 10 bases fit TRBD2. The CDR3 consists of 15 residues. Germline V gene data show CDR1 as DFQATT and CDR2 as SNEGSKA (reference sequence). J lost 7 bases, V lost 2 bases, and 8 bases had no gene match. The CDR3 nucleotides read TGCAGTGCTAGAAGGCTAGCGGGAGAACTAAATGAGCAGTTCTTC. This sequence encodes CSARRLAGELNEQFF.

This clonotype was counted only a few times. The chain recombines TRBV4-3 with TRBJ1-6; 8 bases are a match to TRBD1. Germline lookup yields CDR1 LGHNA and CDR2 YSLEER. The CDR3 length is 17 residues. With V trimmed by 6 bases and J by 7 bases, 14 bases remained unmatched. Here the CDR3 reads CASSQIDGRTGNSPLHF. The CDR3 nucleotides are TGCGCCAGCAGTCAAATTGATGGGAGGACAGGGAATTCACCCCTCCACTTT.

This clonotype was detected a few times. The V and J genes are TRBV29-1 and TRBJ2-1; D may be TRBD1 (5 bases). In germline, CDR1 is SQVTM, CDR2 ANQGSEA. The CDR3 length is 11 residues. Trimming pared 3 bases from V and 8 bases from J, leaving 8 bases between. The CDR3 is CSVDRAHEQFF. CDR3 nucleotide sequence: TGCAGCGTTGACAGGGCCCATGAGCAGTTCTTC.

In DNA form, the CDR3 reads TGTGCCAGCAGCTCCGGGGGTCCGCTACTCTCCTACGAGCAGTACTTC. Translated: CASSSGGPLLSYEQYF. The chain has TRBV5-5 and TRBJ2-7; maybe TRBD2 (6 bases). Germline V CDR1 and CDR2: SGHKS, YYEKEE (reference sequence). The V end lost 3 bases, the J end lost 0 bases, and 16 bases lay between the germline ends. CDR3 length: 16 amino acids.

This clonotype was observed a handful of times. CDR3 DNA sequence: TGTGCCAGCCGGGACTACGCAAACATTCAGTACTTC. Its translation is CASRDYANIQYF. The V and J genes are TRBV7-9 and TRBJ2-4, with TRBD2 matching 7 bases. The junction had 4 bases not matched to a gene; V was cut back by 8 bases and J by 6 bases. Germline loops: CDR1 SEHNR, CDR2 FQNEAQ (reference sequence). This CDR3 is 12 amino acids long.

J is TRBJ2-4 and V is TRBV5-6; D not resolved. The CDR3 runs to 17 residues. The ends were cut back, 0 bases at V and 2 bases at J, with 15 bases in the middle. Germline CDR1 and CDR2: SGHDT and YYEEEE. CDR3: CASSLGAGMSSKNIQYF. The CDR3 DNA reads TGTGCCAGCAGCTTGGGGGCAGGTATGAGCTCCAAAAACATTCAGTACTTC.

This chain joins TRBV4-1 and TRBJ2-1; TRBD2 matches at 15 bases. The length of the CDR3 is 18 residues. Germline assignment: CDR1 MGHRA and CDR2 YSYEKL. The J segment lost 2 bases and the V segment lost 3 bases, leaving 5 bases of the junction unmatched. CDR3 sequence reads: CASSQYGLAGGPYNEQFF. The CDR3 nucleotides are TGCGCCAGCAGCCAGTATGGACTAGCGGGAGGGCCCTACAATGAGCAGTTCTTC.

The chain has TRBV6-5 and TRBJ2-7; the D is unclear. Germline V lookup: CDR1 MNHEY, CDR2 SVGAGI. This CDR3 has 15 amino acids. The V end lost 4 bases, the J end lost 0 bases, and 13 bases lay between the germline ends. The DNA of the CDR3 is TGTGCCAGCAGTTCTTTGGACGGTATCTCCTACGAGCAGTACTTC. Its protein product is CASSSLDGISYEQYF.

The chain recombines TRBV5-1 with TRBJ1-1; D gene unclear. The CDR3 length is 14 residues. V was shortened by 2 bases and J by 1 base, with 9 bases between the two germline ends. Germline V gives CDR1 SGHRS, CDR2 YFSETQ. In DNA form, the CDR3 reads TGCGCCAGCAGCTTTCGGAGACCGAACACTGAAGCTTTCTTT. It specifies CASSFRRPNTEAFF. Combining the CDR3 with reference TRBV5-1 and TRBJ1-1 gives the whole variable domain KAGVTQTPRYLIKTRGQQVTLSCSPISGHRSVSWYQQTPGQGLQFLFEYFSETQRNKGNFPGRFSGRQFSNSRSEMNVSTLELGDSALYLCASSFRRPNTEAFFGQGTRLTVV.

This clonotype was recorded a few times. This rearrangement joins TRBV20-1 to TRBJ2-7; no definite D call. The CDR3 is 13 residues long. The V gene lost 5 bases and the J gene lost 2 bases, with 13 bases spanning the gap. CDR1 is DFQATT and CDR2 is SNEGSKA in the germline V gene (reference sequence). This CDR3 is CSAPSVLPYEQYF. The CDR3 bases are TGCAGTGCTCCTTCCGTCTTACCCTACGAGCAGTACTTC.

This clonotype was seen only a few times. This CDR3 reads CASSGAGYRTSGKNGELFF. The CDR3 nucleotides are TGTGCCAGCAGCGGGGCCGGATATCGGACTAGCGGGAAAAACGGGGAGCTGTTTTTT. V and J are TRBV9 and TRBJ2-2, with TRBD2 identical over 12 bases. V lost 3 bases to trimming and J lost 7 bases; unmatched junction nucleotides: 16. This CDR3 is 19 amino acids long. Germline-derived CDR1 and CDR2 are SGDLS and YYNGEE.